The T cell receptor beta chain under discussion was sequenced for a study of T cell changes during pregnancy in multiple sclerosis. TCRdb's copy holds only in-frame clones and misses some; the assay was immunoSEQ multiplex PCR. The table has fewer than 30,000 clones, more than 70% seen once. CDR1 and CDR2 (germline): SGHRS, YFSETQ. Trimming took 0 bases from V and 4 from J, leaving 11 bases between them. This CDR3 region has 14 residues. The source was CD8+ T cells from peripheral blood mononuclear cells, collected in the second trimester of pregnancy. The chain carries TRBV5-1 and TRBJ2-7, with D unresolved. This clonotype originated in a female donor with multiple sclerosis, enrolled in a pregnancy study. CDR3 region: CASSLDHSLYEQYF. The CDR3 nucleotides are TGCGCCAGCAGCTTGGACCACAGTCTGTACGAGCAGTACTTC.